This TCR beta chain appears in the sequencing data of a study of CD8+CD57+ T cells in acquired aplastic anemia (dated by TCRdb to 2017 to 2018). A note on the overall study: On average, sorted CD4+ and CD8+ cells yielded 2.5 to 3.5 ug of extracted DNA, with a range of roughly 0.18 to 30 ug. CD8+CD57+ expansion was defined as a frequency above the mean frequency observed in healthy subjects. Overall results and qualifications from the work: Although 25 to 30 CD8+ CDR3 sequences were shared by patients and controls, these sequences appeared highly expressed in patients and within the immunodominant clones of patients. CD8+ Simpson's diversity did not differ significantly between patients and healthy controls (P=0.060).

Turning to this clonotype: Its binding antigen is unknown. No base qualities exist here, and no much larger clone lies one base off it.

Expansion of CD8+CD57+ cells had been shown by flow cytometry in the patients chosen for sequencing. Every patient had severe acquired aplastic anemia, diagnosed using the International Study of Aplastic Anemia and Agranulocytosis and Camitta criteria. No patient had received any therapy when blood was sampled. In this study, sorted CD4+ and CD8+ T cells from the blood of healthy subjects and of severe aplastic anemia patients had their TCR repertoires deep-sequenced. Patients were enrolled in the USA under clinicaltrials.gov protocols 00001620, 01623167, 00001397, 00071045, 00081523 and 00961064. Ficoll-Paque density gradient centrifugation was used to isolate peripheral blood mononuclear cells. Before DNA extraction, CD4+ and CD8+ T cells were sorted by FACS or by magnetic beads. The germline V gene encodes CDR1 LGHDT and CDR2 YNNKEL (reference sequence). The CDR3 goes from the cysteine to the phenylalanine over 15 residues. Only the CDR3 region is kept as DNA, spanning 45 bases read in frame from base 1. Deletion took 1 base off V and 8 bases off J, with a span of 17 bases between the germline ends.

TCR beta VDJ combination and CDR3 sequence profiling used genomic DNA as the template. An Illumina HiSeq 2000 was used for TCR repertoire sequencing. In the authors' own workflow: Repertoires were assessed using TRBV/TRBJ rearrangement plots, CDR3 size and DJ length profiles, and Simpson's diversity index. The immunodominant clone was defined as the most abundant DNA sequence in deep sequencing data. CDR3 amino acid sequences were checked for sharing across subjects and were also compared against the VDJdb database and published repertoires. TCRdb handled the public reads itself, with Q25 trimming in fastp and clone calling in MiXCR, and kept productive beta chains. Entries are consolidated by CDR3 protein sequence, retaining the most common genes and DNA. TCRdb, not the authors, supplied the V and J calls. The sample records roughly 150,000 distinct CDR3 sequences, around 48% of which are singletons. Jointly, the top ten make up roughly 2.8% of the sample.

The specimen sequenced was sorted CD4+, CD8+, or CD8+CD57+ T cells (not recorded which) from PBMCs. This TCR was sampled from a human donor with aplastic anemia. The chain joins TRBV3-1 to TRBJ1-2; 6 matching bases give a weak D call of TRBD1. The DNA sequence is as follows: TGTGCCAGCAGCCAAGTTTACAGGGCGGCTAAAGGCTACACCTTC. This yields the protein CASSQVYRAAKGYTF.